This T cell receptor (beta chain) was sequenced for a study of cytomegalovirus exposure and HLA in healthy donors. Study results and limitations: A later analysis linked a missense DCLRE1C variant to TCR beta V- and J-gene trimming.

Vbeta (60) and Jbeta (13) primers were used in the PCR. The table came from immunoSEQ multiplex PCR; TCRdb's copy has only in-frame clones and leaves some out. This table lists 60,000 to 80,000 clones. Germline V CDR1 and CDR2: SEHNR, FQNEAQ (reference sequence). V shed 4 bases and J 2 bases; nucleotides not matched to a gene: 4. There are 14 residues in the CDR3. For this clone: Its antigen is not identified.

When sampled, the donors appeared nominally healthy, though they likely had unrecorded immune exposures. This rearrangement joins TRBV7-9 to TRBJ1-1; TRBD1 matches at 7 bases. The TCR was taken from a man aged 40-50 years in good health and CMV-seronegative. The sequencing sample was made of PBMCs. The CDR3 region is CASSSDRVNTEAFF. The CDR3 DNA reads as TGTGCCAGCAGCTCCGACAGGGTAAACACTGAAGCTTTCTTT.